This is a list of T cell receptor beta chains from one sample in a study of immune evolution from preneoplasia to lung adenocarcinoma. Sequencing was performed with immunoSEQ multiplex PCR; in TCRdb, only in-frame clones are kept and a portion is missing. The sample lists about 11,000 clones, around 76% occurring once. The specimen was FFPE minimally invasive lung adenocarcinoma tissue. These receptors came from a person aged 60-79 years with lung adenocarcinoma. Each CDR3 is given with its conserved first and last residue. D genes are given only for firm matches. Clone size, where shown, is once, few, many, or a class for clones that have expanded.

d_call j_call v_call clone_size cdr3_aa cdr3_nt
- TRBJ2-3 TRBV11-3 once CASSSRTADTQYF TGTGCCAGCAGTTCCCGAACGGCAGATACGCAGTATTTT
TRBD2 TRBJ2-2 TRBV28 once CASSRRLARNTGELFF TGTGCCAGCAGCCGAAGACTAGCGAGGAACACCGGGGAGCTGTTTTTT
TRBD2 TRBJ2-2 TRBV5-6 - CASSLLGGGPNTGELFF TGTGCCAGCAGCTTGTTAGGCGGGGGGCCGAACACCGGGGAGCTGTTTTTT
- TRBJ2-1 TRBV29-1 few CSVDSNNEQFF TGCAGCGTTGACAGTAACAATGAGCAGTTCTTC
TRBD1 TRBJ2-2 TRBV6-1 - CASTNRGPGELFF TGTGCCAGCACTAACAGGGGCCCCGGGGAGCTGTTTTTT
TRBD2 TRBJ2-1 TRBV5-1 few CASSLSGRVNEQFF TGCGCCAGCAGCTTGTCGGGGAGGGTAAATGAGCAGTTCTTC
- TRBJ2-3 TRBV18 - CASSLQSSSTDTQYF TGTGCCAGCTCGCTCCAGTCCAGTTCCACAGATACGCAGTATTTT
- TRBJ2-7 TRBV18 - CASSPPKADVSYEQYF TGTGCCAGCTCACCACCCAAGGCGGATGTGTCCTACGAGCAGTACTTC
TRBD1 TRBJ1-5 TRBV15 few CATSRDRAGGAGQPQHF TGTGCCACCAGCAGAGATCGGGCAGGGGGCGCGGGTCAGCCCCAGCATTTT
TRBD2 TRBJ2-7 TRBV11-2 once CASSLAAGANEQYF TGTGCCAGCAGCTTAGCAGCGGGGGCAAACGAGCAGTACTTC
- TRBJ2-3 TRBV25-1 medium-sized CASRSIYTQYF TGTGCCAGCAGATCAATATATACGCAGTATTTT
- TRBJ2-1 TRBV9 once CASSHREYNEQFF TGTGCCAGCAGCCACAGGGAATACAATGAGCAGTTCTTC
TRBD2 TRBJ2-1 TRBV11-1 - CASSPGTTNEQFF TGTGCCAGCAGCCCCGGGACTACCAATGAGCAGTTCTTC
TRBD1 TRBJ2-7 TRBV6-5 - CASSGTGATVF TGTGCCAGCTCCGGGACAGGGGCCACAGTTTTC
- TRBJ2-7 TRBV19 - CASRPDPGVHEQYF TGTGCCAGTAGACCAGACCCAGGCGTCCACGAGCAGTACTTC
- TRBJ2-2 TRBV6-5 - CASSYSGLGTGELFF TGTGCCAGCAGTTATTCGGGTTTGGGCACCGGGGAGCTGTTTTTT
TRBD1 TRBJ2-7 TRBV15 - CATSQGQGDYEQYF TGTGCCACCAGCCAAGGACAGGGGGACTACGAGCAGTACTTC